This T cell receptor (beta chain) was retrieved from a study of control samples from healthy donors and cancer patients. Trimming pared 5 bases from V and 2 bases from J, leaving 8 bases between. CDR3 length: 13 amino acids. Germline V CDR1 and CDR2: LNHDA, SQIVND (reference sequence). Here immunoSEQ multiplex PCR was the method, and the copy in TCRdb shows in-frame clones only, minus some. This table holds fewer than 70,000 clones, about four fifths found once. Input material: PBMCs. The chain links TRBV19 to TRBJ2-3, with D unclear. This sequence was found in a woman aged 50 to 65 with lung cancer. Here the CDR3 reads CASSLQATDTQYF. DNA of the CDR3: TGTGCCAGTAGTCTGCAGGCCACAGATACGCAGTATTTT.